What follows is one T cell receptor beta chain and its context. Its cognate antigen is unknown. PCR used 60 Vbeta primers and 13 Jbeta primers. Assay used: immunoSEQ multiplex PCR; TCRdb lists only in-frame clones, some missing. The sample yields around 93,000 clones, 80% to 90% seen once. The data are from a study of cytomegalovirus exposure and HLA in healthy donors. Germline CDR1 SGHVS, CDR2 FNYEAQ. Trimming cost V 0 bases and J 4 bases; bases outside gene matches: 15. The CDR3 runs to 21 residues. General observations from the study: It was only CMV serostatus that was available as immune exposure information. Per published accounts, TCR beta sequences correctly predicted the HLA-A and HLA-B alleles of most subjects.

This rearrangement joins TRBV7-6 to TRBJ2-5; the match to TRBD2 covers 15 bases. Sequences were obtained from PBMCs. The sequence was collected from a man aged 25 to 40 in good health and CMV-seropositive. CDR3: CASSLAPALGLAGGAAETQYF. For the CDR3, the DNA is TGTGCCAGCAGCTTAGCTCCGGCGCTTGGACTAGCGGGAGGGGCGGCAGAGACCCAGTACTTC.